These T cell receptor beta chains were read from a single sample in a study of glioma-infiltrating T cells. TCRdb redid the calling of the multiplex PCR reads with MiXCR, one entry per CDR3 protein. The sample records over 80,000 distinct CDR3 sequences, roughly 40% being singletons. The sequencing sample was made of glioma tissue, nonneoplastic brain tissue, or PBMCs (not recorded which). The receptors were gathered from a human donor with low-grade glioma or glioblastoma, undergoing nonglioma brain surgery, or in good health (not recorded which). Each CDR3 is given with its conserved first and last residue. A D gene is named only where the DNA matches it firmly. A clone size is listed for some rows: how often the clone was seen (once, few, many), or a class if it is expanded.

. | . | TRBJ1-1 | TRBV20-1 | CSATSRGNGGTEAFF | TGCAGTGCCACCAGCAGAGGAAACGGGGGCACTGAAGCTTTCTTT
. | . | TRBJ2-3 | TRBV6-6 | CASSPGQTTTDTQYF | TGTGCCAGCTCCCCTGGACAGACTACCACAGATACGCAGTATTTT
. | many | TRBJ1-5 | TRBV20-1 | CSARDSREVQPQHF | TGCAGTGCTAGAGATAGTCGTGAGGTTCAGCCCCAGCATTTT
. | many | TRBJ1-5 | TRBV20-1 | CSARTGSQPQHF | TGCAGTGCTAGGACGGGTTCTCAGCCCCAGCATTTT
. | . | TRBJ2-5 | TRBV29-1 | CSTWGRIQETKYF | TGCAGCACCTGGGGGAGAATACAAGAGACCAAGTACTTC
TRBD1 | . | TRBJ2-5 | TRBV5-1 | CASRTTGTGDETQYF | TGCGCCAGCAGAACAACCGGGACAGGGGACGAGACCCAGTACTTC
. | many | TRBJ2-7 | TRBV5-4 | CASSQIDRTYEQYF | TGTGCCAGCAGCCAAATCGACAGGACCTACGAGCAGTACTTC
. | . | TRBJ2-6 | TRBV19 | CASSMGGQNSGANVLTF | TGTGCCAGTAGTATGGGGGGACAGAACTCTGGGGCCAACGTCCTGACTTTC
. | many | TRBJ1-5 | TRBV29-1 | CSARTDSNQPQHF | TGCAGCGCCCGGACAGATAGCAATCAGCCCCAGCATTTT
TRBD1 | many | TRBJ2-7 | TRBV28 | CASSSPPGQGDYEQYF | TGTGCCAGCAGTTCCCCTCCGGGACAGGGAGACTACGAGCAGTACTTC
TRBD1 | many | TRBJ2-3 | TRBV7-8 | CASRERTGGWDTQYF | TGTGCCAGCAGAGAGCGGACAGGGGGCTGGGATACGCAGTATTTT
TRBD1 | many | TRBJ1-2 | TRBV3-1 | CASSRGQGGYGYTF | TGTGCCAGCAGCCGCGGACAGGGTGGCTATGGCTACACCTTC
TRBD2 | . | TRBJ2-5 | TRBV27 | CASSLTSGGTGTQYF | TGTGCCAGCAGCCTGACTAGCGGGGGGACCGGGACCCAGTACTTC
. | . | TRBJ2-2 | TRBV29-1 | CRVAREPGELFF | TGCAGAGTGGCGAGGGAGCCCGGGGAGCTGTTTTTT
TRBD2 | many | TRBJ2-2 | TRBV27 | CASSFSSLAGVTPTVTGELFF | TGTGCCAGCAGTTTCTCGTCACTAGCGGGAGTCACCCCCACGGTCACCGGGGAGCTGTTTTTT
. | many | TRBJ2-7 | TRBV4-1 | CASSQYPGPYEQYF | TGCGCCAGCAGCCAATATCCGGGACCCTACGAGCAGTACTTC
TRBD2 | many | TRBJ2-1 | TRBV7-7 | CASSHTLAGGYNEQFF | TGTGCCAGCAGCCACACCTTAGCGGGGGGTTACAATGAGCAGTTCTTC
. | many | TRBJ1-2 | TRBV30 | CAWREKVGYGYTF | TGTGCCTGGAGGGAGAAAGTTGGCTATGGCTACACCTTC
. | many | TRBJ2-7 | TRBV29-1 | CSVVAGQLYEQYF | TGCAGCGTTGTTGCGGGACAGCTCTACGAGCAGTACTTC
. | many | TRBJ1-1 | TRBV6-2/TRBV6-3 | CASSYFGRDEAFF | TGTGCCAGCAGTTATTTCGGACGCGATGAAGCTTTCTTT
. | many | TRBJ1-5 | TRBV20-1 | CSATTVNQPQHF | TGCAGTGCCACGACAGTTAATCAGCCCCAGCATTTT
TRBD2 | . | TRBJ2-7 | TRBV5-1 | CASSSSGRAYEQYF | TGCGCCAGCAGCTCCAGCGGGAGGGCGTACGAGCAGTACTTC
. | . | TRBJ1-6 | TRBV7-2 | CASSPTAGDRQDSPLHF | TGTGCCAGCAGCCCCACCGCCGGAGACCGGCAGGATTCACCACTCCACTTT
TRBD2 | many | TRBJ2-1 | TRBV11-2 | CASSFPAGVQFF | TGTGCCAGCAGCTTCCCAGCGGGAGTGCAGTTCTTC
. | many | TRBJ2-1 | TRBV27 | CASSSRDRNEQFF | TGTGCCAGCAGTTCCCGAGATAGGAATGAGCAGTTCTTC
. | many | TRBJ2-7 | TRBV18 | CASSPPDTPYEQYF | TGTGCCAGCTCACCACCGGACACTCCCTACGAGCAGTACTTC
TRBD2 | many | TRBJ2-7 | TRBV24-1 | CATSPRASGEQYF | TGTGCCACCAGTCCCCGGGCTAGCGGCGAGCAGTACTTC
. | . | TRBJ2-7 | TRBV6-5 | CASRAGQGPEKSF | TGTGCCAGCAGGGCAGGCCAGGGCCCCGAGAAGTCCTTC
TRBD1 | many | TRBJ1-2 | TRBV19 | CASTTDRVNGYTF | TGTGCCAGTACCACGGACAGGGTTAATGGCTACACCTTC
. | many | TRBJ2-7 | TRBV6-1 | CASSPVAGTLSNYEQYF | TGTGCCAGCAGTCCAGTTGCCGGGACGCTTTCGAACTACGAGCAGTACTTC
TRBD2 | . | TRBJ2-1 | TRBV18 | CASTTSGDYNEQLF | TGTGCCAGCACGACTAGCGGTGACTACAATGAGCAGCTCTTC
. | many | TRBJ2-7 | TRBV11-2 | CASSLDRGLSYEQYF | TGTGCCAGCAGCTTAGACAGGGGCCTCTCCTACGAGCAGTACTTC
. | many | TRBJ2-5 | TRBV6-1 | CASSEDWGSWETQYF | TGTGCCAGCAGTGAAGATTGGGGGAGTTGGGAGACCCAGTACTTC
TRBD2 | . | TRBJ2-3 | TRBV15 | CATSRDTLAGTDTQYF | TGTGCCACCAGCAGAGATACCCTAGCGGGTACAGATACGCAGTATTTT
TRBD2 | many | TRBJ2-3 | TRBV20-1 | CSVRALAGGDTQYF | TGCAGTGTTAGGGCACTAGCGGGAGGCGATACGCAGTATTTT
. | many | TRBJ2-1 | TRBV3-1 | CASSQDITYNEQFF | TGTGCCAGCAGCCAAGATATAACCTACAATGAGCAGTTCTTC
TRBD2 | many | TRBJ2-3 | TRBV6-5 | CASSYGTTLLGTQYF | TGTGCCAGCAGTTATGGGACTACCCTTTTAGGTACGCAGTATTTT
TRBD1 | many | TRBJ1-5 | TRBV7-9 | CASSRSGGRDSNQPQHF | TGTGCCAGCAGCCGTTCAGGGGGCCGAGATAGCAATCAGCCCCAGCATTTT
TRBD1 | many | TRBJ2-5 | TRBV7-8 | CASRRTGGQETQYF | TGTGCCAGCAGGCGGACAGGGGGACAAGAGACCCAGTACTTC
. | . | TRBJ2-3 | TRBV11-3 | CASSLELGDTQYF | TGTGCCAGCAGCTTAGAGCTAGGAGATACGCAGTATTTT
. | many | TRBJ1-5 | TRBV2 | CASSERQSNQPQHF | TGTGCCAGCAGTGAACGACAGAGCAATCAGCCCCAGCATTTT
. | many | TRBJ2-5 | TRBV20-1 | CSARDSRGETQYF | TGCAGTGCTAGAGATTCCAGGGGAGAGACCCAGTACTTC
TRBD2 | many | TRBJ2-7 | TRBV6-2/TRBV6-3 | CASNLAGGTYEQYF | TGTGCCAGCAACCTAGCGGGGGGAACCTACGAGCAGTACTTC
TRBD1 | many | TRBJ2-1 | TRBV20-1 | CSATTGRYNEQFF | TGCAGTGCGACGACAGGGCGCTACAATGAGCAGTTCTTC
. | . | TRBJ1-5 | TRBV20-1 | CSARREGQPQHF | TGCAGTGCTAGAAGGGAAGGTCAGCCCCAGCATTTT
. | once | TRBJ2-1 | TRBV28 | CASSFIMGLGSYSEQFF | TGTGCCAGCAGTTTTATCATGGGGTTGGGCTCCTACAGCGAGCAGTTCTTC
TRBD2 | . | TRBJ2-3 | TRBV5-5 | CASSSMASGWATDTQCF | TGTGCCAGCAGCTCCATGGCTAGCGGGTGGGCGACAGATACGCAGTGTTTT
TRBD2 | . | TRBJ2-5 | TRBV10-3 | CAISESGLGGTKYF | TGTGCCATCAGTGAGTCGGGACTAGGGGGGACCAAGTACTTC
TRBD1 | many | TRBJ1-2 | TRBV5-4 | CASSPSRGVIYGYTF | TGTGCCAGCAGCCCAAGCAGGGGGGTGATCTATGGCTACACCTTC
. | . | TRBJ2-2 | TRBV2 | CASKAWTQSTGDLFF | TGTGCCAGCAAAGCCTGGACACAATCCACCGGGGATCTGTTTTTT
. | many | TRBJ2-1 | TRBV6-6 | CASSYNGGSRDEQFF | TGTGCCAGCAGTTACAATGGGGGGTCGAGGGATGAGCAGTTCTTC
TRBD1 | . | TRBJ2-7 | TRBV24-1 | CATSESGTGAYEQYF | TGTGCCACCAGTGAATCCGGGACAGGTGCCTACGAGCAGTACTTC